This TCR beta chain was observed in a study of blood T cells in healthy people across ages. The table lists this clonotype with a few counts. The antigen remains undetermined. Study conclusions and caveats: PBMCs were not sorted, which prevented a conclusive comparison of naive versus antigen-experienced cells.

Investigators took around 10 milliliters of peripheral blood from every donor. A minimum of 6 micrograms of total RNA was extracted per sample. Sample-barcoded 5' priming and a J-beta primer mix drove a second PCR of 7 to 11 cycles. MiXCR, applied by TCRdb to the 5' RACE reads, yields one record per CDR3 protein. Here the sample spans 1.8 million or so distinct CDR3 sequences, about two fifths being singletons. This CDR3 has 15 amino acids. Germline values: CDR1 MDHEN, CDR2 SYDVKM. The chain is built from TRBV28 and TRBJ2-5, with 12 positions matching TRBD1. TRBJ2-7 matches the DNA end more closely, so the J call is doubtful. The sequencing input was blood. The clonotype was recovered from a human donor in good health. The CDR3 reads CASGTGGNPVVEQYF. The DNA of the CDR3 is TGTGCCTCAGGGACAGGGGGCAATCCGGTTGTCGAGCAGTACTTC.